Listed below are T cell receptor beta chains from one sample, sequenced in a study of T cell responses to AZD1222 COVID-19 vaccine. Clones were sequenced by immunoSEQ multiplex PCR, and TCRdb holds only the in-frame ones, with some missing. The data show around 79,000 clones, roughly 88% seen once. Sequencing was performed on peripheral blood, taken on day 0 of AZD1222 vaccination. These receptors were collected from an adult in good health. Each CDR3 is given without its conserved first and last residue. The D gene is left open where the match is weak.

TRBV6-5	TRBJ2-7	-	ASNDRATYEQY
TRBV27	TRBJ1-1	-	ASSFREYTEAF
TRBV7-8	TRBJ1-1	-	ASSILGNTEAF
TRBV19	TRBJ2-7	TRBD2	ASSLLAGAAYEQY
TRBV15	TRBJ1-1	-	ATSRTRVNTEAF
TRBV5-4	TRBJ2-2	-	ASSGGGLAVNTGELF
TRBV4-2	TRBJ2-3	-	ASSQEGLDTQY
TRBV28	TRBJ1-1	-	ASVLGGNTEAF
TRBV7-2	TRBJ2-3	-	ASSLGLDTQY
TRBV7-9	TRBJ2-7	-	ASTLNWGQTSYEQY
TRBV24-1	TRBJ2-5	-	ATSDPRTVETQY
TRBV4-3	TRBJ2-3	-	ASSQERSGMLSDTQY
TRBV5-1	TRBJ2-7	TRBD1	ASSLRGQGFSEQY
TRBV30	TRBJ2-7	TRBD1	AWSVLGQGGQY
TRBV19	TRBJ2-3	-	ASSIAGVRGDTQY
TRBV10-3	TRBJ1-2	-	AISDGSNYGYT
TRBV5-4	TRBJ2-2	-	ASSLATGGGGGELF
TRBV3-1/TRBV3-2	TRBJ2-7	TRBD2	ASSQVAGGDYEQY
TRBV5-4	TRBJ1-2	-	ASSQGASVYT
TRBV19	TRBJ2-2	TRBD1	ASSKDRGDTGELF
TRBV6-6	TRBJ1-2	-	ASSYSNPTYGYT
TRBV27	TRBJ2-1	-	ASSYGFQYNEQF
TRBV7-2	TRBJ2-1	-	ASSLGPSYNEQF
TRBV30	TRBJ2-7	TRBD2	AWSVTRRGGEQY
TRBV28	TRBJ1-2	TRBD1	ASSTPGTGNYGYT